This passage covers 6 T cell receptor beta chains from one sample sequenced in a study of T cell repertoires in ileal Crohn's disease. Assay: immunoSEQ multiplex PCR; the TCRdb copy retains only in-frame clones and omits some. The sample shows about 3,600 clones, 65% to 80% of them seen only once. Sequenced: ileal tissue. Every receptor here comes from an adult with Crohn's disease.

With regard to this clone: A read error may produce the germline difference seen at one junction end. The rearrangement links TRBV29-1 to TRBJ2-3, with 9 bases lining up with TRBD2. The CDR3 totals 13 residues. CDR1 is SQVTM and CDR2 is ANQGSEA in the germline V gene. CDR3 coding DNA: TGCAGCGTGGAAGCGGGAGGTTCAGATACGCAGTATTTT. Residues: CSVEAGGSDTQYF.

Relative to its sample, this clone is large. The gene calls are TRBV6-5 and TRBJ1-2, with D perhaps matching TRBD1 (6 bases). The V end lost 2 bases, the J end lost 8 bases, and 15 bases lay between the germline ends. Germline V gene lookup returns CDR1 MNHEY and CDR2 SVGAGI. This CDR3 is built from 14 residues. CDR3 nucleotides: TGTGCCAGCAGTTACGGGGACACCCGACGGGGCTACACCTTC. Translation gives CASSYGDTRRGYTF.

This rearrangement joins TRBV27 to TRBJ1-2; TRBD1 matches 10 bases. The CDR3 is made up of 15 amino acids. The germline CDR1 and CDR2 sequences are MNHEY and SMNVEV (reference sequence). V lost 4 bases to trimming and J lost 4 bases; unmatched junction nucleotides: 6. The CDR3 region has the DNA TGTGCCAGCAGTTCCGGGACAGGGGCGGGCTATGGCTACACCTTC. It specifies CASSSGTGAGYGYTF.

V and J are TRBV6-6 and TRBJ1-5, with 7 bases fitting TRBD1. The CDR3 is made up of 14 amino acids. J lost 2 bases, V lost 5 bases, and 3 bases had no gene match. Germline values: CDR1 MNHNY, CDR2 SVGAGI (reference sequence). The CDR3, as DNA: TGTGCCAGCAGTACAGGGGCAGGCAATCAGCCCCAGCATTTT. Translating it yields CASSTGAGNQPQHF.

The chain recombines TRBV11-2 with TRBJ1-1; D not certain. The CDR3 sequence is 14 residues long. Per germline, CDR1 SGHAT and CDR2 FQNNGV. Trimming shortened V by 1 base and J by 5 bases, and 11 bases separated the two germline ends. Written as DNA, the CDR3 is TGTGCCAGCAGCTTAGTAACCACCGGGACTGAAGCTTTCTTT. Protein sequence: CASSLVTTGTEAFF.

This chain uses TRBV5-1 with TRBJ1-6, with 12 positions matching TRBD1. Losses at the gene ends were 4 bases for V and 5 bases for J; bases not matched to a gene: 10. Looked up from germline, CDR1 is SGHRS and CDR2 is YFSETQ. CDR3 length equals 18 residues. CDR3 in DNA: TGCGCCAGCAGCGGCGGGACAGGGGGCGCTTCGGATAATTCACCCCTCCACTTT. Residues: CASSGGTGGASDNSPLHF.